The clone carrying this T cell receptor beta chain occurred many times. Its target is unknown. This sample is part of a study of human T cells and chemical hapten exposure. Study information: Slight volume differences across pooled libraries mainly accounted for varying per-sample TCR yields. Whole-study findings and limits: The number of TCRs over 1 in 1000 frequency stayed unchanged after DPC.

As for time point: healthy volunteer bleed at 6 weeks. The starting material, unfractionated whole blood, was used for total RNA extraction. Each cDNA molecule in the library carried unique molecular identifiers. In the study's own analysis: Samples held a median of roughly 100,000 TCRs, range 23,224–690,600. TCRdb re-analysed the RACE reads in MiXCR, keeping a single row per CDR3 protein. For this entry, the V and J calls and clone size follow TCRdb and not the study's own pipeline. The sample carries approximately 84,000 distinct CDR3 sequences, over 7% recorded once. This CDR3 is built from 14 residues. Per germline, CDR1 SGHVS and CDR2 FQNEAQ. V shed 6 bases and J 5 bases; nucleotides not matched to a gene: 9.

This chain connects TRBV7-8 to TRBJ1-1; 7 bases line up with TRBD1. Sequencing input: whole blood. The receptor's source is a male donor in good health. Some clones in this sample may be carry-over from other donors' samples. The CDR3 nucleotides are TGTGCCAGCAGGACAGGGTCTACTGGGACTGAAGCTTTCTTT. This gives the protein CASRTGSTGTEAFF. Combining the CDR3 with reference TRBV7-8 and TRBJ1-1 gives the whole variable domain GAGVSQSPRYKVAKRGQDVALRCDPISGHVSLFWYQQALGQGPEFLTYFQNEAQLDKSGLPSDRFFAERPEGSVSTLKIQRTQQEDSAVYLCASRTGSTGTEAFFGQGTRLTVV.